The table lists the clone carrying this T cell receptor (beta chain) with a few counts. This CDR3 is 14 amino acids long. CDR1 is MNHEY, CDR2 SVGAGI, per germline. Trimming took off 0 bases at V and 3 bases at J, with 7 bases between the two ends. This entry belongs to a study of blood T cell repertoires in COVID-19. Study summary: Whether acute or convalescent, the COVID-19 samples came from the United States, Italy and Spain. Nucleic acid was either cDNA or gDNA, and it came from T cells, B-cell-depleted T cells, or PBMCs.

Generated by immunoSEQ multiplex PCR, the TCRdb table keeps only in-frame clones and is missing some. The sample records 450,000 to 600,000 clones, about 85% being singletons. Cohort 3 donors counted as recovered after two negative PCRs, clearance, or resolved symptoms. Specimen: PBMCs or T cells enriched from blood (not recorded which). The rearrangement links TRBV6-5 to TRBJ2-3; D uncertain. The TCR was taken from a woman aged 18-29 years who had recovered from COVID-19. This chain's CDR3 is CASSYSGLTDTQYF. For the CDR3, the DNA is TGTGCCAGCAGTTACTCCGGGTTGACAGATACGCAGTATTTT.